This TCR beta chain is drawn from a study of blood T cell repertoires in COVID-19. Study background: Samples taken during acute and convalescent COVID-19 were collected in the United States, Italy and Spain. In each case, the material was cDNA or gDNA derived from T cells, B-cell-depleted T cells, or PBMCs.

Produced via immunoSEQ multiplex PCR; TCRdb's table is partial and in-frame only. The sample holds tens of thousands of clones, over 75% seen once. The CDR3 runs 14 residues. Trimming cost V 7 bases and J 1 base, with 13 bases left between them. In germline, CDR1 is LNHDA, CDR2 SQIVND (reference sequence). Sequencing input: peripheral blood. The chain links TRBV19 to TRBJ1-1; tentatively, D is TRBD1 (6 bases). The TCR was taken from a woman at least 80 years old with active or convalescent COVID-19. In DNA form, the CDR3 reads TGTGCCAGTACCGGGACATTGAGGAACACTGAAGCTTTCTTT. Translated: CASTGTLRNTEAFF. Full variable domain (missing parts from reference TRBV19 and TRBJ1-1): DGGITQSPKYLFRKEGQNVTLSCEQNLNHDAMYWYRQDPGQGLRLIYYSQIVNDFQKGDIAEGYSVSREKKESFPLTVTSAQKNPTAFYLCASTGTLRNTEAFFGQGTRLTVV.